These 27 T cell receptor beta chains were sequenced from one sample in a study of shared clonotypes between healthy human individuals. Assay used: immunoSEQ multiplex PCR; TCRdb lists only in-frame clones, some missing. Among roughly 530,000 clones listed, less than 96% were seen once. The sample was naive CD4+ T cells sorted from blood. Subset of the sample: CD45RA+ positively selected. These receptors were obtained from a woman aged 30 to 39 in good health.

The rearrangement joins TRBV28 to TRBJ2-7; D is ambiguous. Looked up from germline, CDR1 is MDHEN and CDR2 is SYDVKM. The CDR3 has 12 residues. V gave up 2 bases and J gave up 5 bases, with 7 bases separating them. CDR3: CASSLQFHEQYF. CDR3 sequence (DNA): TGTGCCAGCAGTTTACAGTTTCACGAGCAGTACTTC.

The chain has TRBV18 and TRBJ2-2, with 7 bases matching TRBD2. Germline lookup yields CDR1 KGHSH and CDR2 LQKENI. J gave up 7 bases and V 1 base, and 9 bases lay outside the gene matches. There are 16 residues in the CDR3. CDR3 in amino acids: CASSPRGTISGGELFF. DNA of the CDR3: TGTGCCAGCTCACCACGTGGGACTATTAGTGGCGGGGAGCTGTTTTTT.

The V call is TRBV14, the J call TRBJ1-1; D unresolved. The CDR3 runs to 15 residues. CDR1 and CDR2 (germline): SGHDN, FVKESK. Trimming shortened V by 4 bases and J by 0 bases, and 12 bases separated the two germline ends. CDR3 sequence reads: CASSPRTAVNTEAFF. CDR3 DNA sequence: TGTGCCAGCAGCCCCCGGACGGCTGTGAACACTGAAGCTTTCTTT. Full variable domain (outside the CDR3, taken from reference TRBV14 and TRBJ1-1): EAGVTQFPSHSVIEKGQTVTLRCDPISGHDNLYWYRRVMGKEIKFLLHFVKESKQDESGMPNNRFLAERTGGTYSTLKVQPAELEDSGVYFCASSPRTAVNTEAFFGQGTRLTVV.

The rearrangement joins TRBV28 to TRBJ1-6; D is possibly TRBD1 (6 bases). The CDR3 has 13 amino acids. Germline CDR1 and CDR2: MDHEN and SYDVKM. V was shortened by 3 bases and J by 10 bases, with 10 bases between the two germline ends. In DNA form, the CDR3 reads TGTGCCAGCAGTTTCGTCAGGGGCTCACCCCTCCACTTT. Protein: CASSFVRGSPLHF.

The chain joins TRBV15 to TRBJ2-4, with D possibly matching TRBD2 (6 bases). This CDR3 is 15 amino acids long. The ends were cut back, 5 bases at V and 5 bases at J, with 16 bases in the middle. Germline V CDR1 and CDR2: LNHNV, YYDKDF (reference sequence). In DNA form, the CDR3 reads TGTGCCACCAGCCGGCGGGGTGGAAGCGAAAACATTCAGTACTTC. Translating gives CATSRRGGSENIQYF.

The CDR3 spells CASSGGQGFYGYTF. The CDR3, as DNA: TGTGCCAGCAGTGGGGGACAGGGTTTCTATGGCTACACCTTC. V is TRBV28 and J is TRBJ1-2, with 9 bases aligning to TRBD1. V lost 5 bases, J lost 4 bases, and 5 bases stayed unmatched. Per germline, CDR1 MDHEN and CDR2 SYDVKM. The CDR3 is made up of 14 amino acids.

The chain couples TRBV5-4 to TRBJ2-3; 12 nucleotides line up with TRBD2. This CDR3 has 16 residues. Germline trimming cut 4 bases from V and 2 bases from J; bases unmatched to any gene: 5. CDR1 and CDR2 from the germline V gene are SGHNT and YYREEE (reference sequence). The CDR3: CASSPRLAGDTDTQYF. The CDR3, as DNA: TGTGCCAGCAGCCCCCGACTAGCGGGAGACACAGATACGCAGTATTTT.

V and J are TRBV6-1 and TRBJ2-5, with TRBD2 as a possible D gene (5 bases). The CDR3 totals 14 residues. The germline V gene encodes CDR1 MNHNS and CDR2 SASEGT. Deletions cut 5 bases from V and 0 bases from J, with 10 bases between. CDR3 region: CASSQTDYQETQYF. The CDR3 region has the DNA TGTGCCAGCAGTCAAACGGACTACCAAGAGACCCAGTACTTC.

The chain recombines TRBV4-1 with TRBJ1-1; D is possibly TRBD1 (5 bases). Germline CDR1 and CDR2: MGHRA and YSYEKL. There are 17 residues in the CDR3. Trimming removed 2 bases from V and 4 bases from J, with 20 bases in between. CDR3 coding DNA: TGCGCCAGCAGCCAACAAACATCACGGGGGTTGAGCACTGAAGCTTTCTTT. This translates into CASSQQTSRGLSTEAFF.

The J gene is TRBJ1-1, the V gene TRBV4-1; D unclear. V lost 2 bases and J lost 11, with 21 bases in between. Germline-derived CDR1 and CDR2 are MGHRA and YSYEKL. CDR3 length equals 15 residues. CDR3 amino acids: CASSQNPAEATGAFF. CDR3 nucleotides: TGCGCCAGCAGCCAAAATCCGGCGGAGGCCACCGGGGCTTTCTTT.

The V and J genes are TRBV11-2 and TRBJ2-5; the D call may be TRBD1 or TRBD2 (5 bases each). Trimming removed 5 bases from V and 2 bases from J, with 21 bases in between. Germline loops: CDR1 SGHAT, CDR2 FQNNGV. The CDR3 runs 17 residues. CDR3 coding DNA: TGTGCCAGCAGCCAAGGTCCATCTGGGGGACCTCAAGAGACCCAGTACTTC. Protein product: CASSQGPSGGPQETQYF.

The V gene is TRBV28, the J gene TRBJ2-1, with D tentatively TRBD1 or TRBD2 (5 bases each). CDR3 length: 17 residues. V shed 4 bases and J shed 4 bases, with 20 bases lying between them. Germline loops: CDR1 MDHEN, CDR2 SYDVKM. CDR3 protein: CASSSSASPGRYNEQFF. The CDR3 DNA is TGTGCCAGCAGTTCCTCAGCAAGTCCGGGACGATACAATGAGCAGTTCTTC.

The sample holds one count of this clone. This chain links TRBV2 with TRBJ1-3; no firm D call. Germline V gene lookup returns CDR1 SNHLY and CDR2 FYNNEI. The CDR3 loop spans 14 amino acids. Trimming removed 1 base from V and 4 bases from J, with 8 bases in between. This CDR3 is CASSEGYSGNTIYF. The CDR3 DNA reads TGTGCCAGCAGTGAAGGGTACAGCGGAAACACCATATATTTT.

The chain carries TRBV18 and TRBJ1-1; D might be TRBD1 (5 bases). The germline V gene encodes CDR1 KGHSH and CDR2 LQKENI. The CDR3 length is 18 residues. V dropped 3 bases and J dropped 0 bases, with 20 bases sitting between them. CDR3 nucleotide sequence: TGTGCCAGCTCACCTCTTGTCTCCGGGGCCATTATGAACACTGAAGCTTTCTTT. As protein: CASSPLVSGAIMNTEAFF.

The gene calls are TRBV7-9 and TRBJ2-7; perhaps D is TRBD1 or TRBD2 (5 bases each). CDR1 and CDR2 from the germline V gene are SEHNR and FQNEAQ (reference sequence). The CDR3 is 16 amino acids. Trimming removed 0 bases from V and 2 bases from J, with 14 bases in between. CDR3 coding DNA: TGTGCCAGCAGCTTAGCGCGAGGGCAGGGTACCTACGAGCAGTACTTC. Amino acid sequence: CASSLARGQGTYEQYF.

The rearrangement uses TRBV28 and TRBJ2-7, with 11 bases that match TRBD2. The germline V gene has CDR1 MDHEN and CDR2 SYDVKM. This CDR3 spans 15 amino acids. V shed 6 bases, J shed 4 bases, and the junction held 8 bases outside the gene matches. The CDR3 loop is CASSRGTSGLYEQYF. CDR3 nucleotide sequence: TGTGCCAGCAGCCGGGGGACTAGCGGACTATACGAGCAGTACTTC.

The chain joins TRBV2 to TRBJ2-1; a possible D gene is TRBD2 (5 bases). The CDR3 is made up of 15 amino acids. Between the trimmed V and J ends, which lost 0 bases and 7 bases, there was a span of 13 bases. Germline V CDR1 and CDR2: SNHLY, FYNNEI. CDR3: CASSEALSTGNEQFF. Here the CDR3 DNA reads TGTGCCAGCAGTGAAGCCCTGTCCACGGGAAATGAGCAGTTCTTC.

This clone appeared a single time. The chain combines TRBV29-1 with TRBJ2-5; weak D call: TRBD1 (6 bases). Trimming removed 7 bases from V and 9 bases from J, with 21 bases in between. Germline assignment: CDR1 SQVTM and CDR2 ANQGSEA. The CDR3 length is 13 residues. The CDR3 here is CSGRQAASPSQYF. The CDR3 DNA sequence: TGCAGCGGAAGACAGGCGGCCTCACCTTCCCAGTACTTC.

V and J are TRBV7-9 and TRBJ2-7; TRBD1 agrees at 8 bases. The CDR3 extends over 14 amino acids. V trimming: 1 base; J trimming: 6 bases; junction bases outside the gene matches: 5. Germline lookup yields CDR1 SEHNR and CDR2 FQNEAQ (reference sequence). The CDR3 DNA reads TGTGCCAGCAGCTTAGAGTGGACAGGGATCGAGCAGTACTTC. Protein product: CASSLEWTGIEQYF.

The chain recombines TRBV19 with TRBJ1-2; possibly TRBD1 for D (5 bases). Trimming removed 9 bases from V and 3 bases from J, with 17 bases in between. The CDR3 consists of 14 residues. Germline assignment: CDR1 LNHDA and CDR2 SQIVND (reference sequence). The CDR3 sequence: CASLGTVDDYGYTF. For the CDR3, the DNA is TGTGCCAGCCTGGGGACTGTGGACGACTATGGCTACACCTTC. Together with reference TRBV19 and TRBJ1-2, the CDR3 gives the full variable domain: DGGITQSPKYLFRKEGQNVTLSCEQNLNHDAMYWYRQDPGQGLRLIYYSQIVNDFQKGDIAEGYSVSREKKESFPLTVTSAQKNPTAFYLCASLGTVDDYGYTFGSGTRLTVV.

The V gene is TRBV18, the J gene TRBJ1-4; 8 bases fit TRBD1. Germline V lookup: CDR1 KGHSH, CDR2 LQKENI. J was trimmed by 2 bases and V by 2 bases; bases with no gene match: 4. There are 16 residues in the CDR3. CDR3 DNA: TGTGCCAGCTCACCAATCCCAGGGGGCACTAATGAAAAACTGTTTTTT. As protein: CASSPIPGGTNEKLFF.

The chain has TRBV20-1 and TRBJ2-7; D is undetermined. The CDR3 loop spans 11 amino acids. CDR1 and CDR2 (germline): DFQATT, SNEGSKA (reference sequence). The germline V and J ends were trimmed by 4 bases and 3 bases, with 7 bases remaining between them. The CDR3, as DNA: TGCAGTGCTATACAAAGCTACGAGCAGTACTTC. This translates into CSAIQSYEQYF.

This clone was detected once. The chain couples TRBV5-1 to TRBJ2-7; 14 nucleotides match TRBD2. Trimming at V came to 0 bases and at J to 3 bases, leaving 5 bases not matched to a gene. The CDR3 has 17 residues. Per germline, CDR1 SGHRS and CDR2 YFSETQ. The CDR3 protein is CASSLAQGLAGVYEQYF. Written as DNA, the CDR3 is TGCGCCAGCAGCTTGGCCCAGGGACTAGCGGGAGTCTACGAGCAGTACTTC.

The chain employs TRBV28 and TRBJ1-4; 7 bases agree with TRBD1. Germline V gives CDR1 MDHEN, CDR2 SYDVKM. With V trimmed by 4 bases and J by 4 bases, 3 bases remained unmatched. This CDR3 contains 14 residues. The CDR3 DNA reads as TGTGCCAGCAGTTGGGACAGCCTTAATGAAAAACTGTTTTTT. This encodes CASSWDSLNEKLFF. Complete variable domain (other parts from reference TRBV28 and TRBJ1-4): DVKVTQSSRYLVKRTGEKVFLECVQDMDHENMFWYRQDPGLGLRLIYFSYDVKMKEKGDIPEGYSVSREKKERFSLILESASTNQTSMYLCASSWDSLNEKLFFGSGTQLSVL.

The chain joins TRBV18 to TRBJ2-1, with D tentatively TRBD2 (6 bases). CDR3 length: 15 residues. Germline CDR1 KGHSH, CDR2 LQKENI. V lost 3 bases and J 4 bases, leaving 13 bases between the germline ends. Here the CDR3 DNA reads TGTGCCAGCTCACCGGAAGGAGGGTCTTACAATGAGCAGTTCTTC. It yields the protein CASSPEGGSYNEQFF.

V is TRBV6-4 and J is TRBJ2-2; 8 bases agree with TRBD2. CDR1 is MRHNA and CDR2 is SNTAGT in the germline V gene. V lost 9 bases and J lost 5; bases outside the gene matches: 8. The CDR3 runs to 14 residues. CDR3 in DNA: TGTGCCAGTCGGCAGCGGGAGTTTACCGGGGAGCTGTTTTTT. Translation gives CASRQREFTGELFF.

J is TRBJ1-2 and V is TRBV28; 9 bases match TRBD1. CDR3 size: 16 residues. Trimming took 4 bases from V and 3 from J; bases not matched to a gene: 9. The V gene's germline CDR1 is MDHEN and CDR2 SYDVKM. The CDR3 loop is CASSSHRGRLDYGYTF. CDR3 nucleotide sequence: TGTGCCAGCAGTTCACACAGGGGGCGCCTTGACTATGGCTACACCTTC.